These T cell receptor beta chains were read from a single sample in a study of siplizumab effects on memory and regulatory T cells. The data were produced by immunoSEQ multiplex PCR, yet TCRdb's version contains in-frame clones alone and is incomplete. Seen here are roughly 60,000 clones, 95% to 98% observed once, and the top ten hold about 0.091%. Input material: naive CD8+ T cells sorted from blood. The origin of the receptors is a human donor in good health. Each CDR3 is given without its conserved first and last residue. The order of the fields is clone size, V gene, J gene, CDR3 protein. Only part of the rows carry a size: once, few, many, or a class if the clone is expanded.

clone size: -; V gene: TRBV4-1; J gene: TRBJ1-2; CDR3 protein: ASSQDRGDGYT
clone size: -; V gene: TRBV18; J gene: TRBJ2-7; CDR3 protein: ASSPEQGGLYEQY
clone size: -; V gene: TRBV6-5; J gene: TRBJ1-1; CDR3 protein: ASSYGDRGSEAF
clone size: -; V gene: TRBV5-1; J gene: TRBJ1-1; CDR3 protein: ASSSDSAYEAF
clone size: -; V gene: TRBV27; J gene: TRBJ1-2; CDR3 protein: ASSLRGLGYGYT
clone size: -; V gene: TRBV27; J gene: TRBJ2-1; CDR3 protein: ASSLSSPVSYNEQF
clone size: -; V gene: TRBV7-2; J gene: TRBJ2-7; CDR3 protein: ASSPGEHRGYEQY
clone size: -; V gene: TRBV5-6; J gene: TRBJ1-6; CDR3 protein: ASSLGGVSSPLH
clone size: -; V gene: TRBV27; J gene: TRBJ2-7; CDR3 protein: ASSSSGGVKY
clone size: -; V gene: TRBV29-1; J gene: TRBJ1-6; CDR3 protein: SVERDSDGGSPLH
clone size: -; V gene: TRBV19; J gene: TRBJ1-1; CDR3 protein: ASSYPGKNTEAF
clone size: -; V gene: TRBV7-9; J gene: TRBJ2-7; CDR3 protein: ASSLDESEQY
clone size: -; V gene: TRBV7-2; J gene: TRBJ1-2; CDR3 protein: ASSEGADYGYT
clone size: -; V gene: TRBV7-2; J gene: TRBJ1-1; CDR3 protein: ASSLITDTEAF
clone size: -; V gene: TRBV4-3; J gene: TRBJ2-7; CDR3 protein: ASSQVIDWGSYEQY
clone size: -; V gene: TRBV30; J gene: TRBJ2-6; CDR3 protein: AWSVLTRSGANVLT
clone size: -; V gene: TRBV11-2; J gene: TRBJ2-3; CDR3 protein: ASSLGRTDTQY
clone size: -; V gene: TRBV18; J gene: TRBJ1-1; CDR3 protein: ASSPPGTSEAF
clone size: -; V gene: TRBV9; J gene: TRBJ1-2; CDR3 protein: ASSYTQGAGDYT
clone size: -; V gene: TRBV5-4; J gene: TRBJ2-7; CDR3 protein: ASSLPESYEQY
clone size: -; V gene: TRBV2; J gene: TRBJ2-3; CDR3 protein: ASRSRDSKITDTQY
clone size: -; V gene: TRBV7-3; J gene: TRBJ2-7; CDR3 protein: ASSQGQGSEQY
clone size: -; V gene: TRBV11-2; J gene: TRBJ2-1; CDR3 protein: ASSLLAGGYNEQF
clone size: -; V gene: TRBV7-9; J gene: TRBJ1-1; CDR3 protein: ASSLGQGVAF
clone size: -; V gene: TRBV5-1; J gene: TRBJ2-7; CDR3 protein: ASSLDGGAYEQY
clone size: -; V gene: TRBV18; J gene: TRBJ2-1; CDR3 protein: ASSQSGGAPYNEQF
clone size: -; V gene: TRBV2; J gene: TRBJ2-7; CDR3 protein: ASIQGNTYEQY
clone size: -; V gene: TRBV27; J gene: TRBJ1-5; CDR3 protein: ASSSTWTGRMEPQH
clone size: -; V gene: TRBV9; J gene: TRBJ2-2; CDR3 protein: ASSSRTSGGNTGELF
clone size: -; V gene: TRBV6-1; J gene: TRBJ1-6; CDR3 protein: ASSAVVSSYNSPLH
clone size: -; V gene: TRBV4-1; J gene: TRBJ2-1; CDR3 protein: ASSQEGNRVWGNEQF
clone size: -; V gene: TRBV30; J gene: TRBJ2-5; CDR3 protein: AWSWGGQETQY
clone size: -; V gene: TRBV5-6; J gene: TRBJ2-7; CDR3 protein: ASSPGTGPYEQY
clone size: -; V gene: TRBV7-3; J gene: TRBJ2-2; CDR3 protein: ASSPASGGTNTGELF
clone size: -; V gene: TRBV5-4; J gene: TRBJ2-1; CDR3 protein: ARGDGAGPLEQF
clone size: -; V gene: TRBV4-1; J gene: TRBJ2-1; CDR3 protein: ASSQETRAPYSYNEQF
clone size: -; V gene: TRBV5-6; J gene: TRBJ2-5; CDR3 protein: ASSISSGVPQETQY
clone size: -; V gene: TRBV28; J gene: TRBJ1-1; CDR3 protein: ASSEGGGNTEAF
clone size: once; V gene: TRBV9; J gene: TRBJ1-3; CDR3 protein: ASSLKGASGNTIY
clone size: -; V gene: TRBV19; J gene: TRBJ2-3; CDR3 protein: ASSISNTDTQY
clone size: -; V gene: TRBV10-3; J gene: TRBJ2-5; CDR3 protein: AISESTISAETQY
clone size: -; V gene: TRBV18; J gene: TRBJ2-7; CDR3 protein: ASSPIGTSYEQY
clone size: -; V gene: TRBV7-9; J gene: TRBJ1-2; CDR3 protein: ASSPTGSYGYT
clone size: -; V gene: TRBV4-1; J gene: TRBJ1-1; CDR3 protein: ASRVEGARDTEAF
clone size: -; V gene: TRBV13; J gene: TRBJ2-7; CDR3 protein: ASSSSDQGASHEQY
clone size: -; V gene: TRBV11-2; J gene: TRBJ2-7; CDR3 protein: ASSLGGYNYEQY
clone size: -; V gene: TRBV2; J gene: TRBJ2-3; CDR3 protein: ASREDPLLTDTQY
clone size: -; V gene: TRBV2; J gene: TRBJ2-5; CDR3 protein: ASSDQGGETQY
clone size: -; V gene: TRBV4-1; J gene: TRBJ2-7; CDR3 protein: ASSPGTNTYEQY
clone size: -; V gene: TRBV7-8; J gene: TRBJ1-1; CDR3 protein: ASSLAIDRNTEAF
clone size: -; V gene: TRBV5-6; J gene: TRBJ1-3; CDR3 protein: ASSRGQFSGNTIY
clone size: -; V gene: TRBV11-3; J gene: TRBJ1-1; CDR3 protein: ASSPAAGDEAF
clone size: -; V gene: TRBV7-9; J gene: TRBJ2-1; CDR3 protein: ASPTPGTGFYNEQF
clone size: -; V gene: TRBV13; J gene: TRBJ2-2; CDR3 protein: ASSSEGQNTGELF
clone size: -; V gene: TRBV5-1; J gene: TRBJ2-3; CDR3 protein: ASSLADGDTDTQY
clone size: -; V gene: TRBV6-5; J gene: TRBJ1-1; CDR3 protein: ASSYLSMNTEAF
clone size: -; V gene: TRBV6-5; J gene: TRBJ1-6; CDR3 protein: ASSYGRPSSFVPLH
clone size: -; V gene: TRBV2; J gene: TRBJ1-4; CDR3 protein: ATHGGADEKLF
clone size: once; V gene: TRBV9; J gene: TRBJ1-5; CDR3 protein: ASSVFGEEGQPQH
clone size: -; V gene: TRBV29-1; J gene: TRBJ1-2; CDR3 protein: SALEGSYGYT